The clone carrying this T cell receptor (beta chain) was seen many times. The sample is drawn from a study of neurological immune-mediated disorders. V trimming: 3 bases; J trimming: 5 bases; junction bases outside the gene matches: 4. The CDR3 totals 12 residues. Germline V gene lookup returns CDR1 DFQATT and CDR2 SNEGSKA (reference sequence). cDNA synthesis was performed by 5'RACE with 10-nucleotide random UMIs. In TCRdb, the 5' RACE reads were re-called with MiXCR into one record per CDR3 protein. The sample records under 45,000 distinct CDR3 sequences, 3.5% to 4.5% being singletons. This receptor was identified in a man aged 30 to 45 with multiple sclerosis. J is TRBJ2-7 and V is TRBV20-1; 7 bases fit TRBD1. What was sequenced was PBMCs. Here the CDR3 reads CSARVTGHEQYF. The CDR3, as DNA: TGCAGTGCTAGGGTGACAGGGCACGAGCAGTACTTC.